The 30 T cell receptor beta chains given below trace back to one sample, sequenced in a study of tumor-infiltrating lymphocytes in oesophageal squamous cell carcinoma. TCRdb analysed the reads with MiXCR anew, one entry per CDR3 protein. Of 9,500 to 14,000 distinct CDR3 sequences listed, roughly 60% are singletons. Sequences were obtained from blood. All receptors come from a female donor with esophageal squamous cell carcinoma.

The V call is TRBV12-3 or TRBV12-4, the J call TRBJ2-5; 10 bases are shared with TRBD2. The last part of the DNA fits TRBJ2-7 better; the J call may be wrong. This CDR3 spans 15 amino acids. The CDR3 loop reads CASRAGTSASYEQYF. The CDR3 DNA is TGTGCCAGCAGGGCCGGGACTAGCGCTTCCTACGAGCAGTACTTC.

The genes are TRBV6-1 and TRBJ2-1; 7 bases fit TRBD1. This CDR3 has 16 residues. The V and J ends lost 6 bases and 5 bases, in that order; junction bases with no gene match: 13. Germline loops: CDR1 MNHNS, CDR2 SASEGT. CDR3: CASRPRARQGNNEQFF. As DNA, the CDR3 is TGTGCCAGCAGACCCCGGGCGAGACAGGGCAACAATGAGCAGTTCTTC.

V is TRBV28 and J is TRBJ1-5; D may be TRBD1 (5 bases). This CDR3 spans 13 amino acids. V lost 2 bases, J lost 5 bases, and 7 bases lay in between. CDR1 MDHEN and CDR2 SYDVKM come from the germline V gene. In DNA form, the CDR3 reads TGTGCCAGCAGTTTACAGGGAGATCAGCCCCAGCATTTT. Translated: CASSLQGDQPQHF.

This clonotype was counted many times. Since a much larger clone is just one base distant, this may be a read error. V gene TRBV6-1 combines with J gene TRBJ2-5; 8 bases fit TRBD2. Unmatched junction bases numbered 14, after V lost 6 bases and J lost 11 bases. Germline values: CDR1 MNHNS, CDR2 SASEGT. The CDR3 is 14 residues long. The CDR3 bases are TGTGCCAGCAGGTTAGCGGGAATAGGGGATGAGCAGTACTTC. Its translation: CASRLAGIGDEQYF.

This clonotype has a count of ten or more. This rearrangement joins TRBV7-9 to TRBJ2-5; a weak D match, TRBD1 (6 bases). The germline V gene encodes CDR1 SEHNR and CDR2 FQNEAQ (reference sequence). With 0 bases removed from V and 2 bases from J, the gap between germline ends came to 16 bases. The CDR3 is 17 residues long. CDR3 protein: CASSLATGRYGQETQYF. The CDR3 DNA is TGTGCCAGCAGCTTAGCGACAGGTCGTTATGGGCAAGAGACCCAGTACTTC.

This sequence joins TRBV7-2 and TRBJ2-3; D not certain. Per germline, CDR1 SGHTA and CDR2 FQGNSA. Trimming stripped 5 bases from V and 5 bases from J, with 17 bases between. CDR3 size: 15 residues. CDR3 coding DNA: TGTGCCAGCAGCCTCTACCGACTCGCCGGAGATACGCAGTATTTT. Translating gives CASSLYRLAGDTQYF. Together with reference TRBV7-2 and TRBJ2-3, the CDR3 gives the full variable domain: GAGVSQSPSNKVTEKGKDVELRCDPISGHTALYWYRQSLGQGLEFLIYFQGNSAPDKSGLPSDRFSAERTGGSVSTLTIQRTQQEDSAVYLCASSLYRLAGDTQYFGPGTRLTVL.

The rearrangement joins TRBV7-3 to TRBJ2-5, with a weak D call TRBD1 (5 bases). The J call may be faulty, since TRBJ2-1 better matches the DNA end. CDR3 size: 13 residues. Germline lookup yields CDR1 SGHTA and CDR2 FQGTGA. CDR3 in amino acids: CASSQYRPNEQFF. The CDR3 DNA follows: TGTGCCAGCAGCCAATACAGGCCCAATGAGCAGTTCTTC.

On this clonotype: The junction and the germline gene differ at one end; a read error may be behind it. V usage is TRBV7-6 and J usage is TRBJ1-4, with D unresolved. This CDR3 is built from 14 residues. The germline V gene encodes CDR1 SGHVS and CDR2 FNYEAQ. The CDR3 nucleotides are TGTGCTAGCAGCCTAAGTATGGCCGATGAAAAACTGTTTTTT. As protein: CASSLSMADEKLFF. Supplemented by reference TRBV7-6 and TRBJ1-4, the full variable domain reads GAGVSQSPRYKVTKRGQDVALRCDPISGHVSLYWYRQALGQGPEFLTYFNYEAQQDKSGLPNDRFSAERPEGSISTLTIQRTEQRDSAMYRCASSLSMADEKLFFGSGTQLSVL.

Notes on this clonotype: It may be a read error: a sequence one base away is much more abundant. The chain combines TRBV7-6 with TRBJ2-1; no firm D call. Germline V lookup: CDR1 SGHVS, CDR2 FNYEAQ. Trimming took off 5 bases at V and 10 bases at J, with 9 bases between the two ends. This CDR3 spans 11 amino acids. The DNA of the CDR3 is TGTGCCAGCAGCCCCGGTGGCGAGCAGTTCTTC. The encoded protein is CASSPGGEQFF. Complete variable domain (other parts from reference TRBV7-6 and TRBJ2-1): GAGVSQSPRYKVTKRGQDVALRCDPISGHVSLYWYRQALGQGPEFLTYFNYEAQQDKSGLPNDRFSAERPEGSISTLTIQRTEQRDSAMYRCASSPGGEQFFGPGTRLTVL.

The chain is built from TRBV7-3 and TRBJ2-5; D not resolved. Gene TRBJ2-1 matches the end of the DNA better, so the J call may be wrong. Germline lookup yields CDR1 SGHTA and CDR2 FQGTGA. This CDR3 is built from 15 residues. This chain's CDR3 is CASSLGSSSYNEQFF. In DNA, the CDR3 is TGTGCCAGCAGTCTAGGATCCAGCTCCTACAATGAGCAGTTCTTC.

The genes are TRBV7-8 and TRBJ2-4, with 8 positions matching TRBD2. The better agreement between TRBJ2-5 and the DNA end casts doubt on the J call. Germline CDR1 reads SGHVS; CDR2 reads FQNEAQ. The CDR3 totals 16 residues. The CDR3 DNA follows: TGTGCCAGCAGCGAGAGGACTAGCTACCCCACGGAGACCCAGTACTTC. Encoded protein: CASSERTSYPTETQYF.

This chain connects TRBV6-8 to TRBJ2-7, with a weak D call TRBD2 (5 bases). Near its end, the DNA agrees better with TRBJ2-5, so the J call may be wrong. This CDR3 has 13 residues. Germline-derived CDR1 and CDR2 are MNHGY and SAAAGT. CDR3 bases: TGTGCCAGCACCACATCGGGAAGCGGGACCCAGTACTTC. This gives the protein CASTTSGSGTQYF.

About this clonotype: With a much larger clone just one base away, this may be a read error. The chain is built from TRBV12-3 or TRBV12-4 and TRBJ2-4; D possibly uses TRBD1 or TRBD2 (5 bases each). The V and J ends lost 3 bases and 13 bases respectively, with 19 bases between them. The CDR3 contains 14 residues. The CDR3 loop is CASSLDGALAEQYF. CDR3 sequence (DNA): TGTGCCAGCAGTTTGGACGGGGCCTTAGCTGAGCAGTACTTC.

This chain links TRBV7-2 with TRBJ1-2; D call uncertain. Trimming shortened V by 1 base and J by 1 base, and 7 bases separated the two germline ends. The CDR3 totals 14 residues. Germline loops: CDR1 SGHTA, CDR2 FQGNSA. The CDR3 here is CASSLGPGNYGYTF. The CDR3 coding sequence is TGTGCCAGCAGCTTAGGTCCCGGTAACTATGGCTACACCTTC.

Regarding this clonotype: Compared with germline, one end of the junction differs, possibly owing to a read error. The rearrangement joins TRBV11-3 to TRBJ2-6; 11 bases match TRBD1. Per the germline V gene, CDR1 is SGHNT and CDR2 is YENEEA. This CDR3 is 17 amino acids long. CDR3 loop: CASNPGQGVAGANVLTF. In nucleotides, the CDR3 is TGTGCCAGCAACCCGGGACAGGGGGTAGCAGGGGCCAACGTCCTGACTTTT.

The chain combines TRBV7-2 with TRBJ2-7; D is unresolved. The J call may be wrong; the DNA end is better matched by TRBJ2-1. Germline assignment: CDR1 SGHTA and CDR2 FQGNSA. The CDR3 consists of 13 residues. The CDR3: CASSLGRHNEQFF. CDR3 DNA: TGTGCCAGCAGCTTAGGAAGACACAATGAGCAGTTCTTC.

The rearrangement links TRBV7-3 to TRBJ2-5, with 12 bases matching TRBD1. TRBJ2-1 explains the end of the DNA better; the J call may be wrong. CDR3 length: 15 residues. Germline loops: CDR1 SGHTA, CDR2 FQGTGA. The CDR3 coding sequence is TGTGCCAGCAGCGTCACCGGGACAGGGGGCAGTGAGCAGTTCTTC. It specifies CASSVTGTGGSEQFF.

This clonotype appeared many times. The CDR3 coding sequence is TGTGCCAGCAGCCTGTGGGGAGGCGGGGGGCAGTACTTC. Translating gives CASSLWGGGGQYF. The chain carries TRBV7-8 and TRBJ2-1; 7 bases map to TRBD2. The J call could be wrong; TRBJ2-7 is a better fit for the DNA end. Germline V lookup: CDR1 SGHVS, CDR2 FQNEAQ. This CDR3 is built from 13 residues.

This clonotype came up many times. This chain uses TRBV27 with TRBJ2-5, with 12 positions matching TRBD2. CDR3 length: 15 amino acids. V was clipped by 5 bases and J by 11 bases; unmatched bases: 12. Germline assignment: CDR1 MNHEY and CDR2 SMNVEV (reference sequence). CDR3 in amino acids: CASSKLAGGHNEQYF. The CDR3 bases are TGTGCCAGCAGTAAGCTAGCGGGAGGGCACAATGAGCAGTACTTC.

This clonotype showed up many times. The junction departs from germline at one end; a sequencing error may be responsible. This chain connects TRBV7-7 to TRBJ2-3, with D unresolved. The CDR3 has 13 amino acids. The germline V gene has CDR1 SSHAT and CDR2 FNYEAQ (reference sequence). CDR3 sequence reads: CASSFTNTDTQYF. In DNA, the CDR3 is TGTGCTAGCAGCTTTACTAACACAGATACGCAGTATTTT.

This clonotype occurred many times. This rearrangement joins TRBV11-2 to TRBJ2-5; 9 nucleotides line up with TRBD1. The J call could be wrong; TRBJ2-7 is a better fit for the DNA end. The CDR3 spans 14 residues. Germline assignment: CDR1 SGHAT and CDR2 FQNNGV. CDR3 loop: CASSSGTGNYEQYF. CDR3 DNA: TGTGCCAGCAGCTCCGGGACAGGGAATTACGAGCAGTACTTC.

The table lists this clonotype with a few counts. CDR3 loop: CASSKRQGGTDTQYF. CDR3 sequence (DNA): TGTGCCAGCAGCAAACGACAGGGGGGCACAGATACGCAGTATTTT. The chain links TRBV6-1 to TRBJ2-3; 9 nucleotides align to TRBD1. Germline CDR1 is MNHNS and CDR2 is SASEGT. This CDR3 region has 15 residues. Trimming at V came to 6 bases and at J to 1 base, leaving 5 bases not matched to a gene.

This clonotype was observed many times. V is TRBV7-3 and J is TRBJ1-2; 9 bases are a match to TRBD1. Germline CDR1 is SGHTA and CDR2 is FQGTGA. The V and J ends lost 4 bases and 6 bases, in that order; junction bases with no gene match: 9. The CDR3 totals 15 residues. DNA of the CDR3: TGTGCCAGCAGCTCGACCGGGACAGGGTACAATGGCTACACCTTC. Amino acids: CASSSTGTGYNGYTF.

The chain joins TRBV6-1 to TRBJ2-7; 7 nucleotides align to TRBD2. V shed 6 bases and J 2 bases; nucleotides not matched to a gene: 10. The germline CDR1 and CDR2 sequences are MNHNS and SASEGT. CDR3 length: 15 residues. CDR3 sequence: CASSQSGTPAYEQYF. In DNA, the CDR3 is TGTGCCAGCAGCCAAAGCGGGACGCCTGCCTACGAGCAGTACTTC.

This clonotype appeared many times. The rearrangement joins TRBV7-3 to TRBJ2-1; D uncertain. The V end lost 6 bases, the J end lost 11 bases, and 17 bases lay between the germline ends. This CDR3 is 13 amino acids long. Germline V lookup: CDR1 SGHTA, CDR2 FQGTGA. This chain's CDR3 is CASSSSGLPQQFF. The CDR3, as DNA: TGTGCCAGCAGTTCCTCTGGCCTACCACAGCAGTTCTTC.

This clonotype has at least ten counts. A read error may be the cause here, since a much bigger clone is one base away. This chain connects TRBV6-6 to TRBJ2-1; D unresolved. The CDR3 spans 15 residues. Germline V gene data show CDR1 as MNHNY and CDR2 as SVGAGI (reference sequence). V lost 2 bases to trimming and J lost 10 bases, with 18 bases between them. CDR3 nucleotides: TGTGCCAGCAGTTACCAGGCAGAGAATAACTACGAGCAGTTCTTC. This sequence encodes CASSYQAENNYEQFF.

This clonotype was found a few times. CDR3 region: CASSRNPGQGYDEQYF. DNA for the CDR3: TGTGCCAGCAGCCGGAACCCGGGACAGGGATACGACGAGCAGTACTTC. The chain recombines TRBV7-6 with TRBJ2-5; 9 bases are shared with TRBD1. The J call may be faulty, since TRBJ2-7 better matches the DNA end. The CDR3 has 16 amino acids. CDR1 is SGHVS and CDR2 is FNYEAQ in the germline V gene.

The chain couples TRBV27 to TRBJ1-1; D gene uncertain. The DNA end is a closer match to TRBJ2-7, so the J assignment may be wrong. This CDR3 comprises 14 residues. The germline CDR1 and CDR2 sequences are MNHEY and SMNVEV (reference sequence). The CDR3 spells CASSSGSAAYEQYF. DNA for the CDR3: TGTGCCAGCAGTAGTGGGTCGGCCGCCTACGAGCAGTACTTC.

The rearrangement links TRBV7-6 to TRBJ2-3, with a weak D call TRBD1 (5 bases). The DNA end is a closer match to TRBJ1-1, so the J assignment may be wrong. CDR1 is SGHVS, CDR2 FNYEAQ, per germline. This CDR3 comprises 12 residues. This CDR3 reads CASSLWDGEAFF. The CDR3 nucleotides read TGTGCCAGCAGCTTGTGGGACGGTGAAGCTTTCTTT.

This chain connects TRBV6-1 to TRBJ1-2; maybe TRBD1 (5 bases). Germline CDR1 reads MNHNS; CDR2 reads SASEGT. V was pared by 0 bases and J by 0 bases, with 8 bases between. The CDR3 contains 15 residues. The CDR3 DNA reads as TGTGCCAGCAGTGAAGCGCAGGGAGCTAACTATGGCTACACCTTC. Its translation is CASSEAQGANYGYTF.